These 3 T cell receptor beta chains were all obtained from the same sample, sequenced in a study of T cell repertoires in cytomegalovirus infection. One entry per CDR3 protein results from TCRdb running MiXCR on the reads. The table lists hundreds of thousands of distinct CDR3 sequences, 42% of them singletons. The antigens of these receptors remain unknown. Sequencing used cultured PBMCs, obtained from culture after CMV antigen stimulation. These receptors were collected from a human donor in good health (CMV status not recorded). Some clones in this sample may be carry-over from other donors' samples.

The table lists this clonotype with a few counts. The chain uses TRBV12-3 or TRBV12-4 and TRBJ1-1; tentative D call: TRBD1 (5 bases). The CDR3 is 15 residues long. The V gene lost 7 bases and the J gene lost 6 bases, with 21 bases spanning the gap. The CDR3 is CASTSRGRLGPEAFF. In nucleotides, the CDR3 is TGTGCCAGCACCTCCCGGGGGAGGCTGGGCCCTGAAGCTTTCTTT.

The CDR3 region is CASPGRSGNTIYF. The DNA for the CDR3 is TGTGCTAGCCCGGGCCGCTCTGGAAACACCATATATTTT. The rearrangement joins TRBV7-6 to TRBJ1-3; D call uncertain. This CDR3 is built from 13 residues. Per germline, CDR1 SGHVS and CDR2 FNYEAQ.

The chain recombines TRBV20-1 with TRBJ1-5; D may be TRBD1 (5 bases). The CDR3 sequence is 13 residues long. Per the germline V gene, CDR1 is DFQATT and CDR2 is SNEGSKA (reference sequence). V was cut by 6 bases and J by 2 bases, with 11 bases left in between. The DNA for the CDR3 is TGCAGTGCAGAAGAAGGGGGCAATCAGCCCCAGCATTTT. It translates to CSAEEGGNQPQHF.